This is a list of T cell receptor beta chains from one sample in a study of low-dose radiotherapy and immunotherapy resistance in tumors. From the reads, TCRdb called clonotypes with MiXCR, one entry per CDR3 protein. The table lists under 95,000 distinct CDR3 sequences, around a sixth of them singletons. The source was PBMCs, collected after low-dose radiotherapy plus immunotherapy. The receptors shown here come from a male donor with prostate cancer. CDR3s leave out the opening cysteine and the closing phenylalanine or tryptophan. Each record gives: CDR3 protein, V gene, D gene. A D gene is named only where the DNA matches it firmly.

CDR3aa: SASLVDQETQY; v_gene: TRBV20-1; d_gene: .
CDR3aa: ASSLDLGRTREQY; v_gene: TRBV7-2; d_gene: .
CDR3aa: ATSSGGTGREKLF; v_gene: TRBV15; d_gene: TRBD1
CDR3aa: VSGAWGTTDTQY; v_gene: TRBV5-8; d_gene: TRBD2
CDR3aa: ASSSGGQETQY; v_gene: TRBV18; d_gene: .
CDR3aa: ASSLASGSQSPEQY; v_gene: TRBV7-2; d_gene: TRBD2
CDR3aa: ASSHRSIEQF; v_gene: TRBV14; d_gene: .
CDR3aa: ASSLSNTNREF; v_gene: TRBV28; d_gene: .
CDR3aa: ASSRGTAYGYT; v_gene: TRBV28; d_gene: TRBD1
CDR3aa: ASSDRVGGTEAF; v_gene: TRBV6-5; d_gene: TRBD1
CDR3aa: ASRDGQGGEPQH; v_gene: TRBV28; d_gene: TRBD1
CDR3aa: SAETTRNYGYT; v_gene: TRBV29-1; d_gene: .
CDR3aa: ASSFNPGTTNEKLF; v_gene: TRBV7-2; d_gene: .
CDR3aa: ASSVGRGVSNEQF; v_gene: TRBV28; d_gene: .
CDR3aa: ASRDRGARGEQY; v_gene: TRBV28; d_gene: TRBD1
CDR3aa: ASSSRGSGRALTYNEQF; v_gene: TRBV19; d_gene: TRBD2
CDR3aa: ASRTTAGQPQH; v_gene: TRBV28; d_gene: .
CDR3aa: ASSVTSGNEQF; v_gene: TRBV12-3/TRBV12-4; d_gene: TRBD2
CDR3aa: ASSIDRAKRSYNEQF; v_gene: TRBV19; d_gene: .
CDR3aa: ASQTSGRTGELF; v_gene: TRBV4-1; d_gene: TRBD2
CDR3aa: SVFFRTGDSYEQY; v_gene: TRBV29-1; d_gene: TRBD1
CDR3aa: ASRARDRGYNSPLH; v_gene: TRBV6-1; d_gene: TRBD1
CDR3aa: ASSIGRERDTQY; v_gene: TRBV19; d_gene: .
CDR3aa: AIRGSHRDTQY; v_gene: TRBV10-3; d_gene: .
CDR3aa: ANRGGPDTQY; v_gene: TRBV19; d_gene: .
CDR3aa: ASRLDYTGELF; v_gene: TRBV9; d_gene: .
CDR3aa: ASSQAGSGGTSAYNEQF; v_gene: TRBV4-2; d_gene: TRBD2
CDR3aa: ASSLGITRDTQY; v_gene: TRBV5-5; d_gene: .